The 13 T cell receptor beta chains in this list originate from one sample, sequenced in a study of T cells in Graves' hyperthyroidism and ophthalmopathy. TCR beta CDR3 regions were amplified from RNA. A first-round RT-PCR of the TCR CDR3 used the HTBI primer set. TCRdb processed the multiplex PCR reads anew with MiXCR; each CDR3 protein has one entry. Of about 420,000 distinct CDR3 sequences in the sample, about 15% were seen once. The source material was blood. Every receptor here comes from a woman aged 18-35 years with Graves' hyperthyroidism.

This clonotype was observed many times. The chain employs TRBV12-3 or TRBV12-4 and TRBJ1-2; D is undetermined. The CDR3 loop spans 14 amino acids. Trimming removed 4 bases from V and 3 bases from J, with 12 bases in between. The CDR3 DNA follows: TGTGCCAGCAGTTCCTACGGGGTTGACTATGGCTACACCTTC. Translating it yields CASSSYGVDYGYTF.

The genes are TRBV11-1 and TRBJ1-1, with D tentatively TRBD1 (6 bases). Deletions cut 3 bases from V and 0 bases from J, with 17 bases between. From germline, CDR1 is SGHAT and CDR2 FQDESV (reference sequence). The length of the CDR3 is 17 residues. Here the CDR3 reads CASSLTTGGLLNTEAFF. The CDR3 DNA reads as TGTGCCAGCAGCTTGACGACAGGAGGGTTGCTGAACACTGAAGCTTTCTTT.

The chain has TRBV13 and TRBJ2-2; 15 bases are a match to TRBD2. Germline CDR1 and CDR2: PRHDT and FYEKMQ (reference sequence). CDR3 length: 17 amino acids. With 4 bases clipped from V and 5 bases from J, the junction kept 5 bases outside the gene matches. This CDR3 is CASSWTGTSGGTGELFF. Written as DNA, the CDR3 is TGTGCCAGCAGCTGGACTGGGACTAGCGGGGGGACCGGGGAGCTGTTTTTT.

This clonotype was counted between two and nine times. J is TRBJ2-3 and V is TRBV19; a possible D gene is TRBD1 (5 bases). With 3 bases removed from V and 6 bases from J, the gap between germline ends came to 10 bases. The CDR3 runs 13 residues. Germline lookup yields CDR1 LNHDA and CDR2 SQIVND (reference sequence). CDR3 bases: TGTGCCAGTAGTATCGAAAGGGGCGATACGCAGTATTTT. Protein product: CASSIERGDTQYF.

This clonotype was recorded many times. This chain connects TRBV12-3 or TRBV12-4 to TRBJ1-2, with D perhaps TRBD1 (5 bases). V was trimmed by 7 bases and J by 2 bases, leaving 8 bases between them. CDR3 length: 12 residues. The CDR3 here is CASTGGNYGYTF. CDR3 nucleotide sequence: TGTGCCAGCACGGGGGGAAACTATGGCTACACCTTC.

This clonotype was seen ten or more times. This chain links TRBV11-3 with TRBJ2-2, with TRBD2 identical over 8 bases. Looked up from germline, CDR1 is SGHNT and CDR2 is YENEEA. The CDR3 is made up of 16 amino acids. Trimming removed 3 bases from V and 7 bases from J; junction bases left unmatched: 10. The CDR3 loop reads CASSFALAGGGGELFF. The DNA for the CDR3 is TGTGCCAGCAGCTTCGCCCTAGCGGGTGGAGGCGGGGAGCTGTTTTTT.

This clonotype has at least ten counts. The V gene is TRBV27, the J gene TRBJ1-5, with unresolved D. From germline, CDR1 is MNHEY and CDR2 SMNVEV (reference sequence). The CDR3 covers 14 residues. Trimming took off 6 bases at V and 7 bases at J, with 16 bases between the two ends. CDR3 amino acids: CASSRGGPQQPQHF. DNA of the CDR3: TGTGCCAGCAGCCGGGGAGGGCCTCAACAGCCCCAGCATTTT.

Many counts were recorded for this clonotype. This sequence joins TRBV3-1 and TRBJ1-3, with 10 bases matching TRBD1. Per the germline V gene, CDR1 is LGHDT and CDR2 is YNNKEL (reference sequence). The CDR3 runs 19 residues. The junction had 12 bases not matched to a gene; V was cut back by 0 bases and J by 4 bases. The CDR3 region has the DNA TGTGCCAGCAGCCAAGAATTCTGGAGGGACAGGGGAACGGGAAACACCATATATTTT. It encodes CASSQEFWRDRGTGNTIYF.

This clonotype was found many times. The chain links TRBV28 to TRBJ2-1; 9 bases align to TRBD2. This CDR3 spans 15 amino acids. Germline V gene sequence: CDR1 MDHEN, CDR2 SYDVKM. V lost 4 bases to trimming and J lost 4 bases; unmatched junction nucleotides: 5. CDR3 sequence reads: CASSSAGGRYNEQFF. CDR3 nucleotide sequence: TGTGCCAGCAGTTCAGCGGGGGGCCGGTACAATGAGCAGTTCTTC.

This clonotype was counted at least ten times. V and J are TRBV12-3 or TRBV12-4 and TRBJ2-7; D possibly corresponds to TRBD2 (6 bases). V lost 7 bases and J 6 bases, leaving 13 bases between the germline ends. The CDR3 has 12 residues. The CDR3 DNA reads as TGTGCCAGCAACGCCAACGGGGGCGAGCAGTACTTC. This encodes CASNANGGEQYF.

Ten or more counts support this clonotype. The chain carries TRBV20-1 and TRBJ1-4; D not certain. Trimming removed 6 bases at V and 8 bases at J, with 22 bases between. Germline V gene lookup returns CDR1 DFQATT and CDR2 SNEGSKA (reference sequence). The CDR3 covers 15 residues. The CDR3 sequence: CSAGERWGEGEKLFF. The CDR3 bases are TGCAGTGCGGGCGAGAGGTGGGGAGAAGGAGAAAAACTGTTTTTT.

This clonotype has at least ten counts. The J gene is TRBJ2-1, the V gene TRBV28; possible D gene TRBD1, 6 bases. Germline assignment: CDR1 MDHEN and CDR2 SYDVKM. This CDR3 is built from 15 residues. The V end lost 2 bases, the J end lost 5 bases, and 13 bases lay between the germline ends. The CDR3 loop is CASSLPGTTNNEQFF. In DNA form, the CDR3 reads TGTGCCAGCAGTTTACCCGGGACAACCAACAATGAGCAGTTCTTC. Full variable domain (remainder filled in from reference TRBV28 and TRBJ2-1): DVKVTQSSRYLVKRTGEKVFLECVQDMDHENMFWYRQDPGLGLRLIYFSYDVKMKEKGDIPEGYSVSREKKERFSLILESASTNQTSMYLCASSLPGTTNNEQFFGPGTRLTVL.

This clonotype was seen only a few times. The chain uses TRBV24-1 and TRBJ2-1; D perhaps matches TRBD1 (7 bases). The CDR3 consists of 15 residues. V was pared by 5 bases and J by 8 bases, with 18 bases between. In germline, CDR1 is KGHDR, CDR2 SFDVKD. The CDR3 nucleotides are TGTGCCACCAGTGTGTCGGCAGGGGGGTCGTATGAGCAGTTCTTC. Its translation: CATSVSAGGSYEQFF.